A selection of T cell receptor beta chains follows, all from one sample in a study of blood T cell repertoires in COVID-19. Here immunoSEQ multiplex PCR was the method, and the copy in TCRdb shows in-frame clones only, minus some. The sample lists roughly 68,000 clones, 65% to 90% occurring once. Input material: peripheral blood. Receptor source: a man aged 50-59 years with acute or convalescent COVID-19. Both conserved end residues are part of each CDR3. A D gene is named only where the DNA matches it firmly. Size values are once, few and many counts, or a class for expanded clones, and some rows have none.

j_call clone_size d_call v_call cdr3_nt cdr3_aa
TRBJ2-1 NA TRBD2 TRBV18 TGTGCCAGCTCACTATCTAGCGGGGAGAGCTCCTACAATGAGCAGTTCTTC CASSLSSGESSYNEQFF
TRBJ2-1 NA TRBD2 TRBV24-1 TGTGCCACCAGTCACCGGGGGGGGACATCCTACAATGAGCAGTTCTTC CATSHRGGTSYNEQFF
TRBJ2-5 NA TRBD1 TRBV10-3 TGTGCCATCAGTGAGTCTCCGGGACAGGGAGGGGGGAAAATGAAGACCCAGTACTTC CAISESPGQGGGKMKTQYF
TRBJ2-4 NA TRBD2 TRBV19 TGTGCCAGTAACGCCCTGGGACTAGCGAGAGCCAAAAACATTCAGTACTTC CASNALGLARAKNIQYF
TRBJ2-5 NA NA TRBV3-1/TRBV3-2 TGTGCCAGCAGCCAAGCTAGACCGGGACAAGCACAAGAGACCCAGTACTTC CASSQARPGQAQETQYF
TRBJ1-5 NA NA TRBV27 TGTGCCAGCAGTTTCGCAGGGGAAGGGGGCAATCAGCCCCAGCATTTT CASSFAGEGGNQPQHF
TRBJ2-7 NA TRBD1 TRBV27 TGTGCCAGCAGCCCGGGACAGAGCTACGAGCAGTACTTC CASSPGQSYEQYF
TRBJ2-1 NA NA TRBV28 TGTGCCAGCACAACAGGGTTCGATGAGCAGTTCTTC CASTTGFDEQFF
TRBJ1-1 NA NA TRBV10-3 TGTGCCGCCTCGGGACAGAACACTGAAGCTTTCTTT CAASGQNTEAFF
TRBJ2-3 NA TRBD2 TRBV2 TGTGCCAGCAGTGGACTAGCGGGGGGTGAAGATACGCAGTATTTT CASSGLAGGEDTQYF
TRBJ2-7 few NA TRBV6-5 TGTGCCAGCAGACAGGGTGCCTCCTACGAGCAGTACTTC CASRQGASYEQYF
TRBJ2-2 few TRBD2 TRBV5-1 TGCGCCAGCAGCTTGGCGGAGACTAGCTCCGGGGAGCTGTTTTTT CASSLAETSSGELFF
TRBJ2-5 NA NA TRBV2 TGTGCCAGCAGTAAGGGGCTACAAGAGACCCAGTACTTC CASSKGLQETQYF
TRBJ2-1 NA NA TRBV10-1 TGCGCCAGCAGTGAAACGGGGGACTCCTACAATGAGCAGTTCTTC CASSETGDSYNEQFF
TRBJ2-5 NA TRBD2 TRBV3-1/TRBV3-2 TGTGCCAGCAGCCTCGGGTCTACGGGGGGGTTAGAGACCCAGTACTTC CASSLGSTGGLETQYF
TRBJ1-1 once NA TRBV19 TGTGCCAGTAGTAATGCAGGGATCGGGAGCACTGAAGCTTTCTTT CASSNAGIGSTEAFF
TRBJ2-7 few TRBD2 TRBV2 TGTGCCAGCACTCTCCTAGCGGGCTACGAGCAGTACTTC CASTLLAGYEQYF
TRBJ1-2 NA TRBD1 TRBV30 TGTGCCTGGAGTCCAGGGACAGGAGGCTACACCTTC CAWSPGTGGYTF
TRBJ2-1 NA TRBD2 TRBV7-2 TGTGCCAGCAGCTCCCGAGCGACTAGCAAGGCCGGCAATGAGCAGTTCTTC CASSSRATSKAGNEQFF
TRBJ2-1 NA TRBD2 TRBV6-5 TGTGCCAGCAGTCCAGAAGCGGGGACGTACAATGAGCAGTTCTTC CASSPEAGTYNEQFF
TRBJ1-4 few TRBD1 TRBV10-3 TGTGCCACCTCGGACAGGGGGGATGAAAAACTGTTTTTT CATSDRGDEKLFF
TRBJ1-1 once TRBD1 TRBV7-9 TGTGCCAGCAGCTCGGCTGACAGGGGGTCGAACACTGAAGCTTTCTTT CASSSADRGSNTEAFF
TRBJ2-1 once NA TRBV11-2 TGTGCCAGCAGCGCACAGCGGGTTCAGTTCTTC CASSAQRVQFF
TRBJ1-1 few NA TRBV5-1 TGCGCCAGCAGCTTGGACAGGGTAGCGAACACTGAAGCTTTCTTT CASSLDRVANTEAFF
TRBJ1-2 NA NA TRBV20-1 TGCAGTGCTAGTCGGGACACCTATGGCTACACCTTC CSASRDTYGYTF
TRBJ2-5 NA NA TRBV19 TGTGCCAGTGGGGAGGACAACCAAGAGACCCAGTACTTC CASGEDNQETQYF
TRBJ1-6 NA NA TRBV13 TGTGCCAGCAGCTTCAGGGGTTCCTATAATTCACCCCTCCACTTT CASSFRGSYNSPLHF
TRBJ2-1 NA NA TRBV5-1 TGCGCCAGCAGCTTGTCCTTCAATGAGCAGTTCTTC CASSLSFNEQFF
TRBJ1-5 NA TRBD1 TRBV19 TGTGCCACACAGGGGACAGGGCATCAGCCCCAGCATTTT CATQGTGHQPQHF
TRBJ2-1 NA TRBD2 TRBV5-1 TGCGCCAGCAGCTTTAACGGGGGGAGCTCCTACAATGAGCAGTTCTTC CASSFNGGSSYNEQFF
TRBJ2-1 NA TRBD1 TRBV4-1 TGCGCCAGCAGCCAACCAGACAGGGCCTACAATGAGCAGTTCTTC CASSQPDRAYNEQFF
TRBJ2-2 few TRBD1 TRBV10-3 TGTGCCATCAGTGCAGGGGGCGAGGGCACCGGGGAGCTGTTTTTT CAISAGGEGTGELFF
TRBJ2-7 NA TRBD1 TRBV5-1 TGCGCCAGCAACACGACAGGGGGCATTTACGAGCAGTACTTC CASNTTGGIYEQYF
TRBJ1-6 NA NA TRBV9 TGTGCCAGCAGCGTAGCCATGGGCCTAAATTCACCCCTCCACTTT CASSVAMGLNSPLHF
TRBJ2-3 NA TRBD1 TRBV19 TGTGCCAGTACCCCCAAGGAGGGACAGGAGTTCACAGATACGCAGTATTTT CASTPKEGQEFTDTQYF
TRBJ2-5 NA TRBD2 TRBV10-1 TGCGCCAGCAGTGCGGGCGGGGGGAACCAAGAGACCCAGTACTTC CASSAGGGNQETQYF
TRBJ1-2 once TRBD1 TRBV20-1 TGCAGTGCTAGTCCCCAGGGGGGAGGCTACACCTTC CSASPQGGGYTF
TRBJ2-7 NA NA TRBV29-1 TGCAGCGTTGTGGGGGGTTCGTCCTACGAGCAGTACTTC CSVVGGSSYEQYF
TRBJ2-7 few TRBD1 TRBV28 TGTGCCAGCAGTTTAGCAGGGGGTGAGCAGTACTTC CASSLAGGEQYF
TRBJ1-1 NA NA TRBV5-6 TGTGCCAGCAGCCTCCCTAGGAATACTGAAGCTTTCTTT CASSLPRNTEAFF
TRBJ2-2 NA NA TRBV7-3 TGTGCCAGCAGCTTATCCCCCCCCGGCAGGGGGGATCGCACCGGGGAGCTGTTTTTT CASSLSPPGRGDRTGELFF
TRBJ2-1 NA NA TRBV9 TGTGCCAGCAGCGTGGAGCCCGGGGTATACAATGAGCAGTTCTTC CASSVEPGVYNEQFF
TRBJ2-1 NA NA TRBV2 TGTGCCAGCAGTGGTAGCCTGGACAATGAGCAGTTCTTC CASSGSLDNEQFF
TRBJ2-2 NA NA TRBV7-3 TGTGCCAGCAGTCAAGCTACAGGGCTAGGTGGGGAGCTGTTTTTT CASSQATGLGGELFF
TRBJ2-7 NA NA TRBV5-6 TGTGCCAGCAGCTATCAGGGCTCCTACGAGCAGTACTTC CASSYQGSYEQYF
TRBJ2-2 once NA TRBV7-9 TGTGCCAGCAGACCTACAGGGAAGACCGGGGAGCTGTTTTTT CASRPTGKTGELFF
TRBJ1-2 once NA TRBV2 TGTGCCAGCAGTGAAAGTGAGGGTTTGAGAGTTGGCTACACCTTC CASSESEGLRVGYTF
TRBJ2-7 once NA TRBV19 TGTGCCAGTAGTATAGATAATACCTACGAGCAGTACTTC CASSIDNTYEQYF
TRBJ1-6 few NA TRBV5-1 TGCGCCAGCTGTGACGGGGGTTCGGAACCCCTCCACTTT CASCDGGSEPLHF
TRBJ1-5 NA NA TRBV6-6 TGTGCCAGCAGTACCGGGACGGGAGATCAGCCCCAGCATTTT CASSTGTGDQPQHF
TRBJ2-3 NA TRBD1 TRBV4-1 TGCGCCAGCAGCCGAAGCGAGGACAGGGGGCTAGGCACAGATACGCAGTATTTT CASSRSEDRGLGTDTQYF
TRBJ1-4 NA NA TRBV18 TGTGCCAGCTCACCCGACAGGTTAAAACTGTTTTTT CASSPDRLKLFF
TRBJ2-2 NA TRBD1 TRBV7-9 TGTGCCAGCAGCTATGGGACAGAAGCGAACACCGGGGAGCTGTTTTTT CASSYGTEANTGELFF
TRBJ1-1 NA NA TRBV7-9 TGTGCCAGCAGCTCGACAGGCAATGAAGCTTTCTTT CASSSTGNEAFF
TRBJ2-7 few NA TRBV18 TGTGCCAGCTCTAGCCTATCGACCGACTACGAGCAGTACTTC CASSSLSTDYEQYF